The 27 T cell receptor beta chains listed next were all sequenced from one sample in a study of cytomegalovirus exposure and HLA in healthy donors. It was with 60 Vbeta and 13 Jbeta primers that the PCR ran. Method: immunoSEQ multiplex PCR; TCRdb's copy keeps in-frame clones and lacks some. The table shows about 180,000 clones, with roughly four fifths occurring only once. The specimen was PBMCs. All receptors derive from a woman aged 50 to 60 in good health and CMV-seronegative.

The CDR3 bases are TGCGCCAGCAGCTTGCGGGGTGCGAACACTGAAGCTTTCTTT. This encodes CASSLRGANTEAFF. This rearrangement joins TRBV5-1 to TRBJ1-1; no clear D gene. The length of the CDR3 is 14 residues. V gave up 1 base and J gave up 1 base, with 8 bases separating them. Germline CDR1 reads SGHRS; CDR2 reads YFSETQ.

This chain joins TRBV10-1 and TRBJ2-5, with D possibly being TRBD2 (6 bases). Deletions cut 4 bases from V and 14 bases from J, with 14 bases between. In germline, CDR1 is WNHNN, CDR2 SYGVQD (reference sequence). This CDR3 has 11 amino acids. Written as DNA, the CDR3 is TGCGCCAGCAGTGGCGGGACGGACCTTTACTTC. It codes for CASSGGTDLYF.

V usage is TRBV7-9 and J usage is TRBJ2-7; 9 nucleotides agree with TRBD1. The CDR3 loop spans 14 amino acids. V lost 3 bases, J lost 5 bases, and 5 bases stayed unmatched. Germline V lookup: CDR1 SEHNR, CDR2 FQNEAQ (reference sequence). Here the CDR3 DNA reads TGTGCCAGCAGCTTTGGGACAGGGACAAACGAGCAGTACTTC. Translating gives CASSFGTGTNEQYF.

The chain carries TRBV7-2 and TRBJ1-4; D is perhaps TRBD1 (6 bases). Trimming took off 7 bases at V and 2 bases at J, with 14 bases between the two ends. This CDR3 is built from 15 residues. CDR1 and CDR2 (germline): SGHTA, FQGNSA. CDR3 amino acids: CASTPRGGTNEKLFF. Here the CDR3 DNA reads TGTGCCAGCACCCCCCGGGGGGGCACTAATGAAAAACTGTTTTTT.

This clone was counted between two and nine times. The chain uses TRBV11-3 and TRBJ1-1; D may be TRBD1 (6 bases). CDR3 length equals 13 residues. Germline CDR1 and CDR2: SGHNT and YENEEA. The V end lost 4 bases, the J end lost 5 bases, and 11 bases lay between the germline ends. The CDR3 DNA follows: TGTGCCAGCAGCTCAACAGGGTATACTGAAGCTTTCTTT. This translates into CASSSTGYTEAFF.

The V and J genes are TRBV5-1 and TRBJ2-5; tentatively, D is TRBD2 (5 bases). Per the germline V gene, CDR1 is SGHRS and CDR2 is YFSETQ. V was clipped by 0 bases and J by 1 base, with 10 bases between them. This CDR3 has 15 amino acids. For the CDR3, the DNA is TGCGCCAGCAGCTTGGTGGGAGACGTCCAAGAGACCCAGTACTTC. Translating gives CASSLVGDVQETQYF.

This clone turned up a few times. The genes are TRBV5-1 and TRBJ2-1, with 9 positions matching TRBD1. Germline V gives CDR1 SGHRS, CDR2 YFSETQ. The V segment lost 1 base and the J segment 8 bases; nucleotides outside the gene matches: 7. This CDR3 region has 15 residues. In nucleotides, the CDR3 is TGCGCCAGCAGCTTGTGGGGACAGGGCATTGATGAGCAGTTCTTC. It yields the protein CASSLWGQGIDEQFF.

V gene TRBV5-4 combines with J gene TRBJ2-2; TRBD2 matches at 8 bases. The CDR3 runs to 16 residues. The junction had 12 bases not matched to a gene; V was cut back by 5 bases and J by 6 bases. Germline values: CDR1 SGHNT, CDR2 YYREEE (reference sequence). The CDR3 bases are TGTGCCAGCAGGGGGGGTTCGACTAGCGTCCCCGGGGAGCTGTTTTTT. This codes for CASRGGSTSVPGELFF.

This chain links TRBV11-2 with TRBJ2-1, with a possible D match to TRBD2 (7 bases). With 7 bases removed from V and 6 bases from J, the gap between germline ends came to 19 bases. CDR3 length: 15 residues. The germline V gene has CDR1 SGHAT and CDR2 FQNNGV. The CDR3 loop reads CASILLGGPGNEQFF. CDR3 in DNA: TGTGCCAGCATCCTACTCGGGGGGCCGGGCAATGAGCAGTTCTTC.

This clone was recorded a few times. The chain carries TRBV10-1 and TRBJ2-7, with D tentatively TRBD2 (6 bases). The CDR3 is 13 amino acids. Per the germline V gene, CDR1 is WNHNN and CDR2 is SYGVQD (reference sequence). Trimming removed 4 bases from V and 6 bases from J, with 13 bases in between. This CDR3 is CASSAGGAGEQYF. CDR3 DNA: TGCGCCAGCAGTGCTGGAGGGGCCGGCGAGCAGTACTTC.

The chain joins TRBV19 to TRBJ1-5; D call uncertain. This CDR3 spans 14 amino acids. The V end lost 3 bases, the J end lost 3 bases, and 9 bases lay between the germline ends. CDR1 and CDR2 from the germline V gene are LNHDA and SQIVND (reference sequence). The CDR3 is CASSIDFLNQPQHF. For the CDR3, the DNA is TGTGCCAGTAGTATTGACTTTCTCAATCAGCCCCAGCATTTT.

CDR3 coding DNA: TGTGCCAGCAGTTTTTCGGGGGTCACAGATACGCAGTATTTT. It encodes CASSFSGVTDTQYF. The chain carries TRBV27 and TRBJ2-3, with D maybe TRBD2 (6 bases). The ends were cut back, 3 bases at V and 2 bases at J, with 9 bases in the middle. CDR1 and CDR2 from the germline V gene are MNHEY and SMNVEV (reference sequence). CDR3 length: 14 amino acids.

In this sample, this clone turned up a few times. Here the CDR3 DNA reads TGCGCCAGCAGCCCCCGGGGGGGGACACCTAACAATGAGCAGTTCTTC. Residues: CASSPRGGTPNNEQFF. The chain combines TRBV5-1 with TRBJ2-1; 8 positions agree with TRBD2. Germline lookup yields CDR1 SGHRS and CDR2 YFSETQ. J gave up 5 bases and V 4 bases, and 11 bases lay outside the gene matches. The length of the CDR3 is 16 residues.

V and J are TRBV11-1 and TRBJ1-2; TRBD1 aligns across 8 bases. The germline CDR1 and CDR2 sequences are SGHAT and FQDESV (reference sequence). The CDR3 length is 14 residues. V dropped 3 bases and J dropped 5; count of bases not matched to a gene: 5. The CDR3 spells CASSFGQGLYGYTF. The CDR3 DNA is TGTGCCAGCAGCTTCGGACAGGGCCTATATGGCTACACCTTC.

The chain carries TRBV5-1 and TRBJ1-1; a weak D match, TRBD1 (5 bases). V was pared by 0 bases and J by 1 base, with 10 bases between. Germline-derived CDR1 and CDR2 are SGHRS and YFSETQ. This CDR3 comprises 15 residues. The CDR3 spells CASSLGGRSNTEAFF. In nucleotides, the CDR3 is TGCGCCAGCAGCTTGGGGGGCAGATCGAACACTGAAGCTTTCTTT.

The chain employs TRBV11-1 and TRBJ2-7; 7 nucleotides agree with TRBD2. The CDR3 is 14 residues long. V gave up 3 bases and J gave up 6 bases; unmatched junction bases: 8. Germline assignment: CDR1 SGHAT and CDR2 FQDESV (reference sequence). CDR3 sequence reads: CASSLGRAEGEQYF. The CDR3 nucleotides are TGTGCCAGCAGCTTGGGGAGGGCCGAGGGCGAGCAGTACTTC. The full variable domain, rest sourced from reference TRBV11-1 and TRBJ2-7, is EAEVAQSPRYKITEKSQAVAFWCDPISGHATLYWYRQILGQGPELLVQFQDESVVDDSQLPKDRFSAERLKGVDSTLKIQPAELGDSAMYLCASSLGRAEGEQYFGPGTRLTVT.

This clone was recorded a few times. The CDR3 sequence: CSAQENTEAFF. In DNA form, the CDR3 reads TGCAGCGCACAGGAGAACACTGAAGCTTTCTTT. The rearrangement links TRBV29-1 to TRBJ1-1; weak D call: TRBD1 (5 bases). With 7 bases removed from V and 1 base from J, the gap between germline ends came to 7 bases. CDR1 and CDR2 from the germline V gene are SQVTM and ANQGSEA. The CDR3 is 11 amino acids.

V is TRBV7-6 and J is TRBJ2-7, with TRBD2 matching 7 bases. The V gene end was trimmed by 6 bases and the J gene end by 4 bases; junction bases not matched to a gene: 9. CDR3 length: 14 amino acids. Germline values: CDR1 SGHVS, CDR2 FNYEAQ. Here the CDR3 DNA reads TGTGCCAGCAGTCACAGCGGGGCCCTGTACGAGCAGTACTTC. This translates into CASSHSGALYEQYF.

The chain is built from TRBV28 and TRBJ1-2, with 7 positions matching TRBD1. V shed 7 bases and J 7 bases; nucleotides not matched to a gene: 6. The CDR3 has 12 amino acids. Germline V gene sequence: CDR1 MDHEN, CDR2 SYDVKM. The CDR3 DNA sequence: TGTGCCAGCATCACCCAGGGGGGTGGCTACACCTTC. The encoded protein is CASITQGGGYTF.

This clone was recorded once. The chain joins TRBV7-8 to TRBJ2-2; 11 bases are shared with TRBD2. Germline loops: CDR1 SGHVS, CDR2 FQNEAQ. This CDR3 has 16 residues. The V and J ends lost 4 bases and 5 bases, in that order; junction bases with no gene match: 6. The CDR3 is CASSSRLAGFTGELFF. In DNA, the CDR3 is TGTGCCAGCAGCTCAAGACTAGCGGGATTTACCGGGGAGCTGTTTTTT.

The rearrangement joins TRBV6-1 to TRBJ1-5; TRBD1 agrees at 10 bases. Germline trimming cut 3 bases from V and 7 bases from J; bases unmatched to any gene: 6. CDR3 size: 15 residues. CDR1 is MNHNS, CDR2 SASEGT, per germline. This chain's CDR3 is CASSDEDRGQQPQHF. As DNA, the CDR3 is TGTGCCAGCAGTGACGAAGACAGGGGGCAACAGCCCCAGCATTTT.

The rearrangement links TRBV7-2 to TRBJ2-5, with TRBD2 identical over 8 bases. Germline values: CDR1 SGHTA, CDR2 FQGNSA. Trimming cost V 1 base and J 2 bases; bases outside gene matches: 6. CDR3 length equals 16 residues. The CDR3 DNA follows: TGTGCCAGCAGCTTAGGAACTAGCGGAGAGCAAGAGACCCAGTACTTC. Translated: CASSLGTSGEQETQYF.

The V gene is TRBV19, the J gene TRBJ1-2, with 8 bases that match TRBD1. This CDR3 contains 13 residues. With 7 bases clipped from V and 3 bases from J, the junction kept 4 bases outside the gene matches. The germline V gene encodes CDR1 LNHDA and CDR2 SQIVND (reference sequence). In nucleotides, the CDR3 is TGTGCCAGTACCAGGGGGCAGGACTATGGCTACACCTTC. Protein sequence: CASTRGQDYGYTF.

The genes are TRBV6-1 and TRBJ2-7; D is possibly TRBD1 (6 bases). The germline V gene encodes CDR1 MNHNS and CDR2 SASEGT. Trimming removed 0 bases at V and 2 bases at J, with 8 bases between. The length of the CDR3 is 14 residues. In DNA, the CDR3 is TGTGCCAGCAGTGAAGCGCGACAGGCCTACGAGCAGTACTTC. Translation: CASSEARQAYEQYF.

The chain joins TRBV18 to TRBJ2-7; 8 bases match TRBD2. The CDR3 totals 15 residues. Trimming removed 5 bases from V and 0 bases from J; junction bases left unmatched: 6. Germline CDR1 reads KGHSH; CDR2 reads LQKENI. The CDR3 loop is CASSESGGRSYEQYF. In DNA form, the CDR3 reads TGTGCCAGCTCAGAAAGCGGGGGCCGCTCCTACGAGCAGTACTTC.

The table lists this clone with a few counts. This sequence joins TRBV6-1 and TRBJ2-3; TRBD2 matches 10 bases. The CDR3 runs 15 residues. Germline loops: CDR1 MNHNS, CDR2 SASEGT. V lost 4 bases to trimming and J lost 5 bases; unmatched junction nucleotides: 6. The CDR3 sequence is CASSVSSGGVDTQYF. In DNA form, the CDR3 reads TGTGCCAGCAGTGTTTCTAGCGGGGGCGTAGATACGCAGTATTTT.

The rearrangement uses TRBV9 and TRBJ2-1; D perhaps matches TRBD2 (5 bases). The CDR3 extends over 15 amino acids. With 0 bases removed from V and 6 bases from J, the gap between germline ends came to 13 bases. Germline V lookup: CDR1 SGDLS, CDR2 YYNGEE. The chain's CDR3 is CASSVGVSVPNEQFF. As DNA, the CDR3 is TGTGCCAGCAGCGTAGGGGTTAGCGTACCCAATGAGCAGTTCTTC.